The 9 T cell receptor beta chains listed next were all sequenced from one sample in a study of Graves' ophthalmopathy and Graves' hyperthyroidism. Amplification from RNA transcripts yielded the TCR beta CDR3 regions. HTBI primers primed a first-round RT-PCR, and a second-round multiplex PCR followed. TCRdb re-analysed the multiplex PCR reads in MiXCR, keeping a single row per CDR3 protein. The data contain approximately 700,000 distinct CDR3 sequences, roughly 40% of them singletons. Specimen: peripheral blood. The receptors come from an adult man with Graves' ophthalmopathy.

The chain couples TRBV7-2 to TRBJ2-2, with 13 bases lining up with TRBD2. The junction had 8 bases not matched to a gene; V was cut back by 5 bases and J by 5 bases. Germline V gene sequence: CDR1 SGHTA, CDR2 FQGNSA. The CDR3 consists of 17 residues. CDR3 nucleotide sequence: TGTGCCAGCAGCCCCGCCCCACTAGCGGGAGGGACCGGGGAGCTGTTTTTT. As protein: CASSPAPLAGGTGELFF.

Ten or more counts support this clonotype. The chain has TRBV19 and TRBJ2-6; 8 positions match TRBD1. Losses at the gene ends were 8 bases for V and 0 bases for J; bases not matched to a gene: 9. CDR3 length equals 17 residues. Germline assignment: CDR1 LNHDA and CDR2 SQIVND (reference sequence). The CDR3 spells CASGPGQAPSGANVLTF. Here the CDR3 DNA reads TGTGCCAGTGGACCGGGACAGGCTCCCTCTGGGGCCAACGTCCTGACTTTC.

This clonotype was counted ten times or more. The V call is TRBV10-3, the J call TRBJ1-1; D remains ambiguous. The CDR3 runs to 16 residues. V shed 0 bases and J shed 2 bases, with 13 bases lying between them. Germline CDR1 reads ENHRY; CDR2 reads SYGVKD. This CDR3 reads CAISESSGSPNTEAFF. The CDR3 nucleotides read TGTGCCATCAGTGAGTCGAGTGGCAGTCCAAACACTGAAGCTTTCTTT.

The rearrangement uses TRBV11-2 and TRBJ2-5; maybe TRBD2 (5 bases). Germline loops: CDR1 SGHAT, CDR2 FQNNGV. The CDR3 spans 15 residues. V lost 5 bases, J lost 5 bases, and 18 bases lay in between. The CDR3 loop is CASSQEGQLGETQYF. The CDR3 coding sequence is TGTGCCAGCAGCCAAGAGGGTCAATTAGGGGAGACCCAGTACTTC.

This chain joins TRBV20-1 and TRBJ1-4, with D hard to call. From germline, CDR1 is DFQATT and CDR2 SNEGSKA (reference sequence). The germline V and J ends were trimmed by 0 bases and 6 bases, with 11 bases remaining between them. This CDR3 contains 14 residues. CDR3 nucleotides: TGCAGTGCTAGAGATCGTAACGCGGATGAAAAACTGTTTTTT. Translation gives CSARDRNADEKLFF.

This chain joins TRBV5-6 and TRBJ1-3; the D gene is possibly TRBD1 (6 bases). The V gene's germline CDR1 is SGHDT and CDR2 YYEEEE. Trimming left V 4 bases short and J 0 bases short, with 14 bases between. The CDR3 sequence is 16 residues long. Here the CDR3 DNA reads TGTGCCAGCAGCCTATGGGACATAGACTCTGGAAACACCATATATTTT. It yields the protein CASSLWDIDSGNTIYF.

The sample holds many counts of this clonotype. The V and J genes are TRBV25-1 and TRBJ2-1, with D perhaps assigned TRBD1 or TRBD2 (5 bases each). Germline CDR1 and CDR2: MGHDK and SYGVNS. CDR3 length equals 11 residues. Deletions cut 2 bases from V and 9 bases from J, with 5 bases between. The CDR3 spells CASSEGGEQFF. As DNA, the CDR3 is TGTGCCAGCAGTGAAGGGGGTGAGCAGTTCTTC.

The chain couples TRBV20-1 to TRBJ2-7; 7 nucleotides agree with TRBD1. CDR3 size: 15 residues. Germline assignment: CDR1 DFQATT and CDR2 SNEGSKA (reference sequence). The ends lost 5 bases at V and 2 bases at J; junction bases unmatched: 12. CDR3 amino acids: CSAGPGTAKTYEQYF. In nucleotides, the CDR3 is TGCAGTGCTGGACCCGGGACAGCCAAAACCTACGAGCAGTACTTC.

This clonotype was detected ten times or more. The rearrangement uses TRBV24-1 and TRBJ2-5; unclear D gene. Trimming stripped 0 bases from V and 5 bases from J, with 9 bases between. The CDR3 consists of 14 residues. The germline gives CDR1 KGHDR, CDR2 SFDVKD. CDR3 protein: CATSDLWGGETQYF. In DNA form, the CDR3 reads TGTGCCACCAGTGATTTGTGGGGTGGGGAGACCCAGTACTTC.